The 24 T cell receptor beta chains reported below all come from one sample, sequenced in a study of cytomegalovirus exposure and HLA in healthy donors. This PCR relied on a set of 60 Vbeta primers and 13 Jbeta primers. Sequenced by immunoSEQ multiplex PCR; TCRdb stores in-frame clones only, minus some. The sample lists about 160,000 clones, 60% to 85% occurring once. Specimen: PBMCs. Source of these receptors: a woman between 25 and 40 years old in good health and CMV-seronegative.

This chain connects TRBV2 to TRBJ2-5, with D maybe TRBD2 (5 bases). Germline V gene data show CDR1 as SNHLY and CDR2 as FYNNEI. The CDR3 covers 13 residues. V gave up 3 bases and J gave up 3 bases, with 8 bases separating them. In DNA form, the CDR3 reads TGTGCCAGCAGTGAGGAGGCGGAAGAGACCCAGTACTTC. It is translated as CASSEEAEETQYF.

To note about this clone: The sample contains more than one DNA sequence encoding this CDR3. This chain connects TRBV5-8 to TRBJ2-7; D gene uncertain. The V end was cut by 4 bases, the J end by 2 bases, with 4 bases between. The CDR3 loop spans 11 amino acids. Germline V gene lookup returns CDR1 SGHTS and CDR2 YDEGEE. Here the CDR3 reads CASSVAYEQYF. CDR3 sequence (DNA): TGTGCCAGCAGCGTCGCCTACGAGCAGTACTTC.

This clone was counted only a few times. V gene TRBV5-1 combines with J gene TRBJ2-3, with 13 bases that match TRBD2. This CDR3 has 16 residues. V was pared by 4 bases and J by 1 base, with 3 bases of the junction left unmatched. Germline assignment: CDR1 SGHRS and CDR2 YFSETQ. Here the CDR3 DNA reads TGCGCCAGCAGCCTCGGACTAGCGGGGGGCACAGATACGCAGTATTTT. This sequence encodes CASSLGLAGGTDTQYF.

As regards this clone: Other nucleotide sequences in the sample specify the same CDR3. The CDR3 DNA sequence: TGCGCCAGCAGCCCTAGCGGGGGGGCCTACGAGCAGTACTTC. It is translated as CASSPSGGAYEQYF. The chain uses TRBV5-1 and TRBJ2-7; 12 nucleotides line up with TRBD2. J was trimmed by 2 bases and V by 4 bases; bases with no gene match: 1. CDR3 length: 14 residues. CDR1 and CDR2 from the germline V gene are SGHRS and YFSETQ.

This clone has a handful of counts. CDR3 sequence reads: CASRASGGQQETQYF. The CDR3 DNA follows: TGTGCCAGCAGAGCTAGCGGGGGACAACAAGAGACCCAGTACTTC. The V call is TRBV2, the J call TRBJ2-5, with 10 bases fitting TRBD2. The CDR3 is 15 residues long. Germline-derived CDR1 and CDR2 are SNHLY and FYNNEI. The ends lost 6 bases at V and 2 bases at J; junction bases unmatched: 6.

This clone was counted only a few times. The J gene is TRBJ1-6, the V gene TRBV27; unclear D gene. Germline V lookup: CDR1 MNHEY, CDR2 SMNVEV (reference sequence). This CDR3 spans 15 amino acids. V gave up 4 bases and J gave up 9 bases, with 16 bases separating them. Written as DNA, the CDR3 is TGTGCCAGCAGTTCATATCAACGGGTTATTTCACCCCTCCACTTT. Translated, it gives CASSSYQRVISPLHF.

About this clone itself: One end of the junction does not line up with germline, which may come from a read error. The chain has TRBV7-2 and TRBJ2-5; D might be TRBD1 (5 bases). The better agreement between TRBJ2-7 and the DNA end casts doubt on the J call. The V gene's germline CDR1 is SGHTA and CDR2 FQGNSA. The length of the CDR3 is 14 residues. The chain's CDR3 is CVSSLAQGNYEQYF. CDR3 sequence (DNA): TGTGTCAGCAGCTTAGCTCAGGGAAACTACGAGCAGTACTTC.

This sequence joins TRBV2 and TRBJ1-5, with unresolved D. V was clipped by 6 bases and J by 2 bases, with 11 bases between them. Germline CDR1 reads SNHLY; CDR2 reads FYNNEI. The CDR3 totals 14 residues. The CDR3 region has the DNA TGTGCCAGCAGATCAGACGGAGGCAATCAGCCCCAGCATTTT. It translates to CASRSDGGNQPQHF.

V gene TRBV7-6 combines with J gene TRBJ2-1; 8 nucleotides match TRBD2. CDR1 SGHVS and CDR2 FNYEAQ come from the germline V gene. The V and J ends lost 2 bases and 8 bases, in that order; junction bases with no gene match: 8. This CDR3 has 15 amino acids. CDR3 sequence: CASSLSGGPGDEQFF. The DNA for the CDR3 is TGTGCCAGCAGCTTAAGCGGGGGCCCTGGGGATGAGCAGTTCTTC.

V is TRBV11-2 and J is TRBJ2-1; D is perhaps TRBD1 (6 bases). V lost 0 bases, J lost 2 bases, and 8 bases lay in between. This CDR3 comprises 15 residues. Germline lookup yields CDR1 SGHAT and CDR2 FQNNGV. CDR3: CASSLDTGTYNEQFF. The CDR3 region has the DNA TGTGCCAGCAGCTTAGATACAGGGACCTACAATGAGCAGTTCTTC. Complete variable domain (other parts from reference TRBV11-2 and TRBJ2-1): EAGVAQSPRYKIIEKRQSVAFWCNPISGHATLYWYQQILGQGPKLLIQFQNNGVVDDSQLPKDRFSAERLKGVDSTLKIQPAKLEDSAVYLCASSLDTGTYNEQFFGPGTRLTVL.

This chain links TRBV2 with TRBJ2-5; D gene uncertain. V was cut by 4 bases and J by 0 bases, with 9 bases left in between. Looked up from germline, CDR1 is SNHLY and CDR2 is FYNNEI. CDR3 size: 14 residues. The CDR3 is CASSGTVYQETQYF. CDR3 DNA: TGTGCCAGCAGTGGTACAGTGTACCAAGAGACCCAGTACTTC.

CDR3 in amino acids: CASSFGGTSYEQYF. The CDR3 bases are TGCGCCAGCAGCTTCGGAGGGACTAGCTACGAGCAGTACTTC. The chain couples TRBV5-1 to TRBJ2-7, with TRBD2 matching over 8 bases. The V and J ends lost 2 bases and 3 bases, in that order; junction bases with no gene match: 4. This CDR3 is 14 amino acids long. Germline loops: CDR1 SGHRS, CDR2 YFSETQ.

CDR3 DNA: TGTGCCAGCAGCTTTCCGGGCTCTGGGGCCAACGTCCTGACTTTC. The encoded protein is CASSFPGSGANVLTF. V usage is TRBV5-6 and J usage is TRBJ2-6; no firm D call. The length of the CDR3 is 15 residues. With 2 bases removed from V and 0 bases from J, the gap between germline ends came to 6 bases. Germline CDR1 SGHDT, CDR2 YYEEEE.

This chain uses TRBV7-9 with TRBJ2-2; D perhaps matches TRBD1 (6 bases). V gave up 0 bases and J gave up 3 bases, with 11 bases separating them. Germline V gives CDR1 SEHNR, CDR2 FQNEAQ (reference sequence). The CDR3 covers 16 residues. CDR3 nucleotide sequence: TGTGCCAGCAGCTTAGCGCAGGGGAAGGACACCGGGGAGCTGTTTTTT. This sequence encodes CASSLAQGKDTGELFF. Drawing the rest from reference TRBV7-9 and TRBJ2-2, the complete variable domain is DTGVSQNPRHKITKRGQNVTFRCDPISEHNRLYWYRQTLGQGPEFLTYFQNEAQLEKSRLLSDRFSAERPKGSFSTLEIQRTEQGDSAMYLCASSLAQGKDTGELFFGEGSRLTVL.

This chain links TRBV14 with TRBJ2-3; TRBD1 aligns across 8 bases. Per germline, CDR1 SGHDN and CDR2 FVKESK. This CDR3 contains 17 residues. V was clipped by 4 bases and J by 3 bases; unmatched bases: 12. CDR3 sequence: CASSRLLGTGGTDTQYF. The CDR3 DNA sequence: TGTGCCAGCAGCCGTTTACTTGGGACAGGAGGAACAGATACGCAGTATTTT. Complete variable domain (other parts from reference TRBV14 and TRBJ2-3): EAGVTQFPSHSVIEKGQTVTLRCDPISGHDNLYWYRRVMGKEIKFLLHFVKESKQDESGMPNNRFLAERTGGTYSTLKVQPAELEDSGVYFCASSRLLGTGGTDTQYFGPGTRLTVL.

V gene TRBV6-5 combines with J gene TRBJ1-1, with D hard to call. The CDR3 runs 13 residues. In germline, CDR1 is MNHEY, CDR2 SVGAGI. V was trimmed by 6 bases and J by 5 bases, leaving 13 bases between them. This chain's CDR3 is CASSPVHRTEAFF. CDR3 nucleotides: TGTGCCAGCAGCCCAGTTCACCGTACTGAAGCTTTCTTT.

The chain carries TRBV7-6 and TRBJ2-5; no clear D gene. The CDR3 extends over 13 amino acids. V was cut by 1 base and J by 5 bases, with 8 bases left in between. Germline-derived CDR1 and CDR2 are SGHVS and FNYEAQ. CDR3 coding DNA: TGTGCCAGCAGCTTAGACGACAAGGAGACCCAGTACTTC. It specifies CASSLDDKETQYF.

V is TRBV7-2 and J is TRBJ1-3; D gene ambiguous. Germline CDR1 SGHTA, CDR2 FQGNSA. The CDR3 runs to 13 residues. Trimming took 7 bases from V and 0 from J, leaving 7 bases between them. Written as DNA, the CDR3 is TGTGCCAGCACAACGAGCTCTGGAAACACCATATATTTT. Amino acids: CASTTSSGNTIYF. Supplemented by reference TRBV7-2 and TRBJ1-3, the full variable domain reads GAGVSQSPSNKVTEKGKDVELRCDPISGHTALYWYRQSLGQGLEFLIYFQGNSAPDKSGLPSDRFSAERTGGSVSTLTIQRTQQEDSAVYLCASTTSSGNTIYFGEGSWLTVV.

CDR3 residues: CASSSNSPGGLTEAFF. The DNA of the CDR3 is TGCGCCAGCAGCTCCAATAGTCCAGGGGGGCTAACTGAAGCTTTCTTT. The chain is built from TRBV5-1 and TRBJ1-1; TRBD1 agrees at 7 bases. There are 16 residues in the CDR3. The V segment lost 3 bases and the J segment 5 bases; nucleotides outside the gene matches: 13. The germline V gene encodes CDR1 SGHRS and CDR2 YFSETQ.

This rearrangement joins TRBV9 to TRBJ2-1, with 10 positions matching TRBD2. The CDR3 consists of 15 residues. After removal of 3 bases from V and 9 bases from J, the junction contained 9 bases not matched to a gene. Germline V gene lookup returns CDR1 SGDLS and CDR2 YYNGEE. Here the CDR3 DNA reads TGTGCCAGCAGCGGCAGCGGGGGGGCGGCTCGTGAGCAGTTCTTC. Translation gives CASSGSGGAAREQFF.

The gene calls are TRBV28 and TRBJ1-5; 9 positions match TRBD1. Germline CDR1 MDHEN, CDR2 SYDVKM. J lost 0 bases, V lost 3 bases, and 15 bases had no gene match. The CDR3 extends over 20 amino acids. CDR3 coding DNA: TGTGCCAGCAGTTTCCCGACAGGGGGTAAGGTGGGGTATAGCAATCAGCCCCAGCATTTT. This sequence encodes CASSFPTGGKVGYSNQPQHF.

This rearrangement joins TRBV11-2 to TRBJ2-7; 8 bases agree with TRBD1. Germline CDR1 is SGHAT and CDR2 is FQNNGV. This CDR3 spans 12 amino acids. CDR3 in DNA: TGTGCAACACAGGGGGTTCCCTACGAGCAGTACTTC. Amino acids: CATQGVPYEQYF.

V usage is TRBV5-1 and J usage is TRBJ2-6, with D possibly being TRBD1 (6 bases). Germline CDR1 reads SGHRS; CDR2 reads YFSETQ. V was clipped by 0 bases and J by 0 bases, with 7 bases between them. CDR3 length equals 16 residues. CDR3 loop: CASSLEGGSGANVLTF. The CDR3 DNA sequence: TGCGCCAGCAGCTTGGAAGGGGGCTCTGGGGCCAACGTCCTGACTTTC. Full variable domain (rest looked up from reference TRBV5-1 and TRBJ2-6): KAGVTQTPRYLIKTRGQQVTLSCSPISGHRSVSWYQQTPGQGLQFLFEYFSETQRNKGNFPGRFSGRQFSNSRSEMNVSTLELGDSALYLCASSLEGGSGANVLTFGAGSRLTVL.

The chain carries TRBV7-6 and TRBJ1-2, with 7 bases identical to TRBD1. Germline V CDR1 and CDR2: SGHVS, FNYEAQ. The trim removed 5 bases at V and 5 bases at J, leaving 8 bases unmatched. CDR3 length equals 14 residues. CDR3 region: CASSPSPGGYGYTF. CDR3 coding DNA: TGTGCCAGCAGCCCCTCCCCAGGGGGGTATGGCTACACCTTC. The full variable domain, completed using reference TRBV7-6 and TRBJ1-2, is GAGVSQSPRYKVTKRGQDVALRCDPISGHVSLYWYRQALGQGPEFLTYFNYEAQQDKSGLPNDRFSAERPEGSISTLTIQRTEQRDSAMYRCASSPSPGGYGYTFGSGTRLTVV.